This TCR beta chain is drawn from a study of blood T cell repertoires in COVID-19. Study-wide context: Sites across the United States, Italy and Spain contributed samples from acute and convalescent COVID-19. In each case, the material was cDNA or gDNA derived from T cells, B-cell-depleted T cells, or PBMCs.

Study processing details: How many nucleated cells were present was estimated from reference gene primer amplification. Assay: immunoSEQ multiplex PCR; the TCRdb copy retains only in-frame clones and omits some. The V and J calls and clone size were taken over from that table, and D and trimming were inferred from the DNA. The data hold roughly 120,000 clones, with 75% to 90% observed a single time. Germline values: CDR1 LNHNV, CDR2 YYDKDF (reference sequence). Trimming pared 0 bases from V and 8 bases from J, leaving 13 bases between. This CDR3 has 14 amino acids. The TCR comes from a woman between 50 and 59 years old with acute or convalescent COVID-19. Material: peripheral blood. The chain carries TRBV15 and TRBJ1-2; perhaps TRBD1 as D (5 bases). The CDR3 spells CATSRDGGTFGYTF. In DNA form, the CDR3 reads TGTGCCACCAGCAGAGATGGGGGGACGTTCGGCTACACCTTC.